The 4 T cell receptor beta chains listed next were all sequenced from one sample in a study of T cells after yellow fever vaccination. TCRdb processed the 5' RACE reads anew with MiXCR; each CDR3 protein has one entry. The sample carries about 85,000 distinct CDR3 sequences, about 14% recorded once. The sequences come from CD8+ T cells not binding an NS4B(214-222) dextramer, sorted from PBMCs, collected roughly 23 days after the first yellow fever vaccination. These receptors came from a young man who received the YFV17D yellow fever vaccine.

This clonotype occurred many times. The V and J genes are TRBV10-2 and TRBJ2-2, with D perhaps matching TRBD1 (5 bases). Trimming took off 6 bases at V and 3 bases at J, with 8 bases between the two ends. Germline CDR1 is WSHSY and CDR2 is SAAADI. The CDR3 totals 13 residues. The CDR3 spells CASRKTDTGELFF. Here the CDR3 DNA reads TGCGCCAGCAGAAAGACAGACACCGGGGAGCTGTTTTTT.

The sample holds a few counts of this clonotype. V is TRBV19 and J is TRBJ1-2; a weak D match, TRBD1 (6 bases). This CDR3 is built from 13 residues. Germline V gives CDR1 LNHDA, CDR2 SQIVND (reference sequence). V lost 9 bases to trimming and J lost 6 bases, with 17 bases between them. The CDR3 DNA follows: TGTGCCAGAGACAGGTTACGGGTCGATGGCTACACCTTC. Protein product: CARDRLRVDGYTF.

V gene TRBV12-5 combines with J gene TRBJ2-1; D might be TRBD1 (5 bases). V gave up 5 bases and J gave up 7 bases, with 9 bases separating them. Per the germline V gene, CDR1 is LGHNT and CDR2 is FRNRAP. The CDR3 extends over 12 amino acids. The CDR3 coding sequence is TGTGCTAGTGGTGCGACAGTGAATGAGCAGTTCTTC. Encoded protein: CASGATVNEQFF.

V gene TRBV6-2 or TRBV6-3 combines with J gene TRBJ1-1; TRBD1 matches 7 bases. Trimming took 5 bases from V and 4 from J; bases not matched to a gene: 7. Germline V gives CDR1 MNHEY, CDR2 SVGEGT. The length of the CDR3 is 14 residues. CDR3 sequence (DNA): TGTGCCAGCAGTCGACAGGGATCGGTCACTGAAGCTTTCTTT. It encodes CASSRQGSVTEAFF.